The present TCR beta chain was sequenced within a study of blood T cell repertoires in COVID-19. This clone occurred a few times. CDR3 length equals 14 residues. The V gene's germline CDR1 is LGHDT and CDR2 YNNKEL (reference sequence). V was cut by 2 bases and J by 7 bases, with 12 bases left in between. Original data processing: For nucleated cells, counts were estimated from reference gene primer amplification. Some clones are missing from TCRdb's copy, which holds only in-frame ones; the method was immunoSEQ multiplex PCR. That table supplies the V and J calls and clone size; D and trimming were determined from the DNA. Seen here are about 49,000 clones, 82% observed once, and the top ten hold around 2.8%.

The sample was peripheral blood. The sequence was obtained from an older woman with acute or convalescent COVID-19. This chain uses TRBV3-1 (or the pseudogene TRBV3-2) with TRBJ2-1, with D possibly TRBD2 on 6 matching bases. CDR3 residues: CASSQSGTGNEQFF. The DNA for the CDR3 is TGTGCCAGCAGCCAATCCGGGACTGGGAATGAGCAGTTCTTC.